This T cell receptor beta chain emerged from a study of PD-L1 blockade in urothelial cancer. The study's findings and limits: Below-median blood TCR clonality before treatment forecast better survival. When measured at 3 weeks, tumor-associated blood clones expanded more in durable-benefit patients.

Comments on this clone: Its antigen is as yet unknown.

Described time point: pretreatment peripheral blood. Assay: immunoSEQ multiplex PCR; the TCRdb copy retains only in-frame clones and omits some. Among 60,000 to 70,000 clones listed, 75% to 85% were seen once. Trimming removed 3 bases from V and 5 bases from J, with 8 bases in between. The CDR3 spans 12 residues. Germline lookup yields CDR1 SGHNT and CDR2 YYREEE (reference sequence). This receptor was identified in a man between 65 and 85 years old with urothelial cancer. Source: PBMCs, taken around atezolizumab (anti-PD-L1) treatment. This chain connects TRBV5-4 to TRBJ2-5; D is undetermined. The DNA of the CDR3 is TGTGCCAGCAGCTATCCCCGGGAGACCCAGTACTTC. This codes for CASSYPRETQYF. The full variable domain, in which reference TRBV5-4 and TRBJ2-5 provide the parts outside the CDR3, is ETGVTQSPTHLIKTRGQQVTLRCSSQSGHNTVSWYQQALGQGPQFIFQYYREEENGRGNFPPRFSGLQFPNYSSELNVNALELDDSALYLCASSYPRETQYFGPGTRLLVL.